This T cell receptor (beta chain) was captured in a study of blood T cell repertoires in COVID-19. About the research overall: The samples span acute and convalescent COVID-19 from the United States, Italy and Spain. Sources were T cells, B-cell-depleted T cells, or PBMCs; the material itself was cDNA or gDNA.

The Seattle patients, enrolled during active infection, were followed longitudinally. This CDR3 has 14 residues. V was shortened by 7 bases and J by 1 base, with 15 bases between the two germline ends. Germline-derived CDR1 and CDR2 are GTSNPN and SVGIG (reference sequence). Original handling: Estimation of nucleated cell counts relied on the amplification of reference gene primers. Sequenced by immunoSEQ multiplex PCR; TCRdb stores in-frame clones only, minus some. V, J and clone size reflect that table, while D and trimming were determined from the DNA. This sample has about 200,000 clones, with over 80% found just once.

The sequence came from a man aged 55 to 69 with COVID-19, enrolled during active disease. The sample was peripheral blood. The chain uses TRBV30 and TRBJ2-3; maybe TRBD1 (6 bases). CDR3 loop: CASAAAGGTDTQYF. The CDR3, as DNA: TGTGCCTCCGCCGCTGCAGGGGGCACAGATACGCAGTATTTT.